Described below is a single TCR beta chain sequence and its context. The sample comes from a study of shared clonotypes between healthy human individuals. Overall study context: The study drew on a couple of women and a few men aged 18 to 49 as donors.

This CDR3 spans 14 amino acids. Germline V lookup: CDR1 MNHNY, CDR2 SVGAGI (reference sequence). With 2 bases removed from V and 5 bases from J, the gap between germline ends came to 10 bases. The study ran the assay at deep level. Genomic DNA per cell subset filled all wells of several immunoSEQ plates. Researchers sequenced unsorted PBMC DNA using ten immunoSEQ deep assay plates. Measured with immunoSEQ multiplex PCR; TCRdb has only the in-frame clones, and not every one. The sample has about 560,000 clones, around 77% seen once. This receptor was taken from a woman in her thirties or forties in good health. Some clones in this sample may be carry-over from other donors' samples. Sequencing used PBMCs. This sequence joins TRBV6-6 and TRBJ1-5; tentative D call: TRBD1 (6 bases). The CDR3 coding sequence is TGTGCCAGCAGTTACGGGGGGCAGTATCAGCCCCAGCATTTT. Its protein is CASSYGGQYQPQHF.